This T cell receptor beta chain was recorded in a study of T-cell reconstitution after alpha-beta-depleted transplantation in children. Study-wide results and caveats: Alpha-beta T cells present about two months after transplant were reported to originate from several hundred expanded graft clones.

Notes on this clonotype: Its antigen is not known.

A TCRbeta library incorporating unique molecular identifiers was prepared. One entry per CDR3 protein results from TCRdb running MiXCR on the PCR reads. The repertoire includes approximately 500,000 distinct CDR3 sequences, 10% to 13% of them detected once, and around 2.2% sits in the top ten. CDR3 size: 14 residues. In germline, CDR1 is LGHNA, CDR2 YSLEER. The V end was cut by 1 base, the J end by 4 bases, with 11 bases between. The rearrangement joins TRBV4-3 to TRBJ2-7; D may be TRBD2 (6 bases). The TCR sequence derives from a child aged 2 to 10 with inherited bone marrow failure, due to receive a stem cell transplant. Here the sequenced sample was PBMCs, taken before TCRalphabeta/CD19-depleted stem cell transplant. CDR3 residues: CASSQGRGEYEQYF. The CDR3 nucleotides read TGCGCCAGCAGCCAAGGTCGCGGGGAGTACGAGCAGTACTTC.